The next 26 T cell receptor beta chains were all read from a single sample in a study of molecular identifiers for immune sequencing clone quantification. One entry per CDR3 protein, called by TCRdb with MiXCR from the PCR reads. Found here are nearly 55,000 distinct CDR3 sequences, roughly 36% of them singletons; the top ten hold less than 5%. Sequenced material: naive CD8+ T cells from blood, with Jurkat cell RNA spiked in. Subset given: FACS-sorted CD8+CD4-CCR7+CD45RA+ naive T cells. The origin of the receptors is a human donor in good health. Some libraries in this study had Jurkat cell RNA spiked in.

This clonotype was observed many times. It is likely a read error, because the conserved phenylalanine at the end of the CDR3 is missing. The DNA is omitted, as the CDR3 cannot be located on it reliably, and the CDR3 follows TCRdb's listing. CDR3 in amino acids: CASSSRTLLV. The chain has TRBV28 and TRBJ2-3; TRBD2, the table's D call, was not compared with the DNA. The V gene's germline CDR1 is MDHEN and CDR2 SYDVKM. The CDR3 is 10 amino acids long, termini counted.

V and J are TRBV7-9 and TRBJ2-7; TRBD2 matches at 14 bases. The germline V gene has CDR1 SEHNR and CDR2 FQNEAQ (reference sequence). This CDR3 spans 17 amino acids. Germline trimming cut 11 bases from V and 3 bases from J; bases unmatched to any gene: 15. CDR3 bases: TGTGCCGGTGGAGGGACTAGCGGGAGCCTCACATTCTACGAGCAGTACTTC. It specifies CAGGGTSGSLTFYEQYF.

This clonotype was detected many times. The rearrangement uses TRBV29-1 and TRBJ1-1; 8 positions match TRBD1. The V gene's germline CDR1 is SQVTM and CDR2 ANQGSEA. Losses at the gene ends were 6 bases for V and 5 bases for J; bases not matched to a gene: 5. The CDR3 is made up of 12 amino acids. CDR3 residues: CSVGQGETEAFF. The CDR3 DNA reads TGCAGCGTAGGACAGGGCGAGACTGAAGCTTTCTTT.

In the case of this clonotype: One junction end disagrees with the germline gene, perhaps due to a read error. This chain connects TRBV4-3 to TRBJ2-1; the D gene is possibly TRBD1 (6 bases). The germline V gene has CDR1 LGHNA and CDR2 YSLEER. The CDR3 loop spans 14 amino acids. In DNA, the CDR3 is TGCGCCAGCAGCCAAGAAGGGGGATACATTGAGCAGTTCTTC. Translated: CASSQEGGYIEQFF.

The V call is TRBV7-9, the J call TRBJ2-7, with D uncertain. The V end was cut by 1 base, the J end by 2 bases, with 9 bases between. CDR3 size: 14 residues. Per the germline V gene, CDR1 is SEHNR and CDR2 is FQNEAQ (reference sequence). The CDR3 region has the DNA TGTGCCAGCAGCTTAGGCCCACGGGCCTACGAGCAGTACTTC. The encoded protein is CASSLGPRAYEQYF.

This clonotype was detected many times. V gene TRBV27 combines with J gene TRBJ1-5; no clear D. V lost 4 bases and J lost 5, with 12 bases in between. The germline V gene encodes CDR1 MNHEY and CDR2 SMNVEV (reference sequence). CDR3 size: 14 residues. The CDR3 region has the DNA TGTGCCAGCAGTTCTTCCGGGTTGTATCAGCCCCAGCATTTT. Protein product: CASSSSGLYQPQHF.

CDR3 bases: TGTGCCAGCAGGTCATTAGACGAGCAGTACTTC. The encoded protein is CASRSLDEQYF. The chain uses TRBV6-5 and TRBJ2-7; the D is unclear. The germline V and J ends were trimmed by 6 bases and 5 bases, with 8 bases remaining between them. Germline lookup yields CDR1 MNHEY and CDR2 SVGAGI. The CDR3 loop spans 11 amino acids.

The chain is built from TRBV27 and TRBJ2-3, with D unresolved. The CDR3 is 13 residues long. Germline V gene sequence: CDR1 MNHEY, CDR2 SMNVEV (reference sequence). Trimming shortened V by 5 bases and J by 2 bases, and 8 bases separated the two germline ends. DNA of the CDR3: TGTGCCAGCAGTGGCTACCTCACAGATACGCAGTATTTT. Protein: CASSGYLTDTQYF.

This clonotype appeared a single time. The rearrangement uses TRBV4-3 and TRBJ2-5; D may be TRBD2 (5 bases). Germline V gives CDR1 LGHNA, CDR2 YSLEER. The V end was cut by 1 base, the J end by 5 bases, with 11 bases between. The CDR3 covers 14 residues. The chain's CDR3 is CASSQALASETQYF. CDR3 DNA: TGCGCCAGCAGCCAAGCCCTAGCTTCTGAGACCCAGTACTTC.

This chain uses TRBV27 with TRBJ2-7; TRBD1 matches at 7 bases. The CDR3 spans 12 residues. The J segment lost 6 bases and the V segment lost 6 bases, leaving 5 bases of the junction unmatched. Germline CDR1 MNHEY, CDR2 SMNVEV (reference sequence). The CDR3, as DNA: TGTGCCAGCAGCCCAAGGGGGCGCGAGCAGTACTTC. Translated: CASSPRGREQYF.

This clonotype was found a few times. The V and J genes are TRBV23-1 and TRBJ1-2; D ambiguous. TRBV23-1 is an ORF, and what it does is uncertain. This CDR3 has 13 amino acids. With 0 bases removed from V and 4 bases from J, the gap between germline ends came to 6 bases. The CDR3 spells CASSQSASYGYTF. CDR3 DNA: TGCGCCAGCAGTCAATCGGCCAGCTATGGCTACACCTTC.

Comment on this clonotype: Being one base from a much bigger clone, this may be a read error. The genes are TRBV7-3 and TRBJ2-1, with D possibly TRBD1 on 5 matching bases. The CDR3 is made up of 16 amino acids. Germline V gene sequence: CDR1 SGHTA, CDR2 FQGTGA. CDR3 bases: TGTGCCAGCAGCTTACGCAGGGAACCCCCCTACAATGAGCAGATCTTC. Translating gives CASSLRREPPYNEQIF.

The V gene is TRBV28, the J gene TRBJ2-7, with D perhaps TRBD1 (6 bases). The V end lost 5 bases, the J end lost 2 bases, and 22 bases lay between the germline ends. Germline CDR1 is MDHEN and CDR2 is SYDVKM. The CDR3 runs 17 residues. The CDR3 is CASSTPEIRGTTYEQYF. The CDR3 DNA sequence: TGTGCCAGCAGTACCCCGGAAATCAGGGGTACCACCTACGAGCAGTACTTC.

This clonotype was seen only once. This may arise from a read error, as a much more abundant clone is one base away. The chain has TRBV5-3 and TRBJ2-2, with TRBD2 matching over 7 bases. TRBV5-3 is an open reading frame whose function is uncertain. The CDR3 has 15 amino acids. CDR3 protein: CASSFGTTYTGELIF. In DNA form, the CDR3 reads TGTGCCAGCAGCTTCGGGACTACTTACACCGGGGAGCTGATTTTT.

This clonotype was observed a few times. This chain connects TRBV28 to TRBJ2-2; maybe TRBD1 (5 bases). The V end was cut by 7 bases, the J end by 0 bases, with 24 bases between. Germline V gene data show CDR1 as MDHEN and CDR2 as SYDVKM. The CDR3 spans 19 residues. The chain's CDR3 is CASTSLRAGINSNTGELFF. CDR3 coding DNA: TGTGCCAGCACCTCCTTACGGGCAGGGATTAATTCGAACACCGGGGAGCTGTTTTTT. The full variable domain, rest sourced from reference TRBV28 and TRBJ2-2, is DVKVTQSSRYLVKRTGEKVFLECVQDMDHENMFWYRQDPGLGLRLIYFSYDVKMKEKGDIPEGYSVSREKKERFSLILESASTNQTSMYLCASTSLRAGINSNTGELFFGEGSRLTVL.

The rearrangement uses TRBV28 and TRBJ2-1; TRBD2 is a possible D gene (6 bases). V was pared by 8 bases and J by 3 bases, with 20 bases between. This CDR3 is built from 16 residues. Germline assignment: CDR1 MDHEN and CDR2 SYDVKM. The CDR3 here is CASLRTLEDYYNEQFF. CDR3 coding DNA: TGTGCCAGCCTAAGAACCCTAGAGGACTACTACAATGAGCAGTTCTTC.

As regards this clonotype: An end of the junction differs from the germline gene, which may be a read error. The gene calls are TRBV11-2 and TRBJ1-1; D is unclear. The germline CDR1 and CDR2 sequences are SGHAT and FQNNGV. This CDR3 has 11 amino acids. CDR3 bases: TGTGCCAGCAGCTTTGGTCTCGAAGCTATCTTT. Amino acids: CASSFGLEAIF.

On this clonotype itself: Mismatch with germline at one junction end may stem from a read error. The V gene is TRBV29-1, the J gene TRBJ2-1, with a weak D call TRBD1 (6 bases). There are 14 residues in the CDR3. Germline CDR1 is SQVTM and CDR2 is ANQGSEA. DNA for the CDR3: TGCAGCGTTACCGGGACAATCTCCTACAATGAGCTGTTCTTC. It yields the protein CSVTGTISYNELFF.

On this clonotype: Being one base from a much bigger clone, this may be a read error. The V call is TRBV12-3 or TRBV12-4, the J call TRBJ1-6; 7 nucleotides align to TRBD1. This CDR3 is 15 amino acids long. As DNA, the CDR3 is TGTGCCAGCAGTTCGACAGGGAGACATAATTCACCCCTCCGCTTT. This sequence encodes CASSSTGRHNSPLRF.

The V and J genes are TRBV28 and TRBJ2-7; no clear D. The J call may be mistaken, given a closer DNA end match to TRBJ2-1. Germline values: CDR1 MDHEN, CDR2 SYDVKM. The CDR3 runs to 13 residues. The CDR3 sequence: CASSPRQSYEQFF. CDR3 in DNA: TGTGCCAGCAGTCCCCGCCAAAGCTACGAGCAGTTCTTC.

The CDR3, as DNA: TGTGCCATCAGTGAGTCGCTGGGGGGACAGATCACAGATACGCAGTATTTT. It codes for CAISESLGGQITDTQYF. The V gene is TRBV10-3, the J gene TRBJ2-3; a possible D gene is TRBD1 (7 bases). Germline lookup yields CDR1 ENHRY and CDR2 SYGVKD. V lost 0 bases and J lost 2, with 15 bases in between. The CDR3 sequence is 17 residues long.

Note on this clonotype: Just one base apart from a much larger clone, this may be a read error. The chain recombines TRBV4-3 with TRBJ2-3; 10 positions match TRBD2. This CDR3 comprises 15 residues. In germline, CDR1 is LGHNA, CDR2 YSLEER. The CDR3 DNA reads TGCGCCAGCAGCTGGGGACTAGCGAGGACAGATACGCAGAATTTT. Translation: CASSWGLARTDTQNF.

Comments on this clonotype: Its ends do not fully match the called genes, so a read error is possible. The chain employs TRBV12-3 or TRBV12-4 and TRBJ1-6; a possible D gene is TRBD1 (5 bases). The length of the CDR3 is 15 residues. The CDR3: CASGLSGTDNSPLHF. In DNA, the CDR3 is TGTGCCAGCGGTTTAAGTGGGACCGATAATTCACCCCTCCACTTT.

The chain has TRBV6-2 or TRBV6-3 and TRBJ2-1, with D maybe TRBD1 (5 bases). The CDR3 consists of 14 residues. Germline V gene lookup returns CDR1 MNHEY and CDR2 SVGEGT. Trimming took off 5 bases at V and 0 bases at J, with 8 bases between the two ends. The DNA of the CDR3 is TGTGCCAGCAGTGACAGATTCTCCTACAATGAGCAGTTCTTC. Protein: CASSDRFSYNEQFF.

This chain uses TRBV19 with TRBJ2-7; D might be TRBD2 (5 bases). CDR1 LNHDA and CDR2 SQIVND come from the germline V gene (reference sequence). The CDR3 runs 12 residues. V lost 9 bases and J lost 5, with 14 bases in between. The CDR3 region has the DNA TGTGCCAGCGGGATCGCAGGCCACGAGCAGTACTTC. This encodes CASGIAGHEQYF. The full variable domain, in which reference TRBV19 and TRBJ2-7 provide the parts outside the CDR3, is DGGITQSPKYLFRKEGQNVTLSCEQNLNHDAMYWYRQDPGQGLRLIYYSQIVNDFQKGDIAEGYSVSREKKESFPLTVTSAQKNPTAFYLCASGIAGHEQYFGPGTRLTVT.

This clonotype was seen a handful of times. The chain recombines TRBV12-3 or TRBV12-4 with TRBJ2-7, with 7 nucleotides matching TRBD2. Trimming removed 3 bases from V and 3 bases from J; junction bases left unmatched: 5. The CDR3 extends over 14 amino acids. The CDR3 is CASSFDAGDYEQYF. CDR3 bases: TGTGCCAGCAGTTTCGATGCGGGGGACTACGAGCAGTACTTC.